The 21 T cell receptor beta chains below were found in one sample sequenced in a study of blood T cell repertoires in COVID-19. Clones were sequenced by immunoSEQ multiplex PCR, and TCRdb holds only the in-frame ones, with some missing. In the table there are about 92,000 clones, 87% of which are singletons. Specimen: peripheral blood. The receptor source for this set is a woman aged 55-69 years with COVID-19, enrolled during active disease.

This clone was seen a few times. The rearrangement uses TRBV7-9 and TRBJ1-6, with TRBD1 as a possible D gene (6 bases). This CDR3 has 14 amino acids. Trimming took 5 bases from V and 13 from J, leaving 18 bases between them. CDR1 SEHNR and CDR2 FQNEAQ come from the germline V gene (reference sequence). This CDR3 is CASSQGHGSGPLHF. CDR3 sequence (DNA): TGTGCCAGCAGCCAGGGACACGGGTCGGGGCCCCTCCACTTT.

The rearrangement links TRBV30 to TRBJ2-1; no clear D. Trimming shortened V by 4 bases and J by 0 bases, and 13 bases separated the two germline ends. Germline lookup yields CDR1 GTSNPN and CDR2 SVGIG (reference sequence). The CDR3 is 15 residues long. The CDR3 DNA reads TGTGCCTGGACTTCACAGTCGAGCTCCTACAATGAGCAGTTCTTC. Its translation is CAWTSQSSSYNEQFF.

The chain links TRBV7-2 to TRBJ1-2, with 10 bases fitting TRBD1. The germline V gene encodes CDR1 SGHTA and CDR2 FQGNSA. The CDR3 extends over 16 amino acids. V trimming: 5 bases; J trimming: 3 bases; junction bases outside the gene matches: 9. Here the CDR3 reads CASSRETGGLDYGYTF. CDR3 nucleotides: TGTGCCAGCAGCAGGGAGACAGGGGGCTTAGACTATGGCTACACCTTC.

The chain employs TRBV10-3 and TRBJ2-7, with 7 bases fitting TRBD1. This CDR3 comprises 13 residues. Trimming took 4 bases from V and 5 from J; bases not matched to a gene: 5. Germline lookup yields CDR1 ENHRY and CDR2 SYGVKD. The CDR3 spells CAISGRQGDEQYF. CDR3 nucleotide sequence: TGTGCCATCAGTGGGAGACAGGGCGACGAGCAGTACTTC.

The chain is built from TRBV2 and TRBJ2-3; TRBD2 matches 8 bases. CDR3 length equals 16 residues. V trimming: 6 bases; J trimming: 4 bases; junction bases outside the gene matches: 12. From germline, CDR1 is SNHLY and CDR2 FYNNEI. CDR3 protein: CASSGAATAGADTQYF. For the CDR3, the DNA is TGTGCCAGCAGCGGAGCGGCGACAGCGGGGGCAGATACGCAGTATTTT.

The V and J genes are TRBV5-1 and TRBJ2-1; 8 positions match TRBD1. Germline assignment: CDR1 SGHRS and CDR2 YFSETQ. V was clipped by 0 bases and J by 4 bases; unmatched bases: 6. The CDR3 spans 16 residues. The CDR3 protein is CASSLETGDQYNEQFF. CDR3 DNA sequence: TGCGCCAGCAGCTTGGAGACAGGGGACCAATACAATGAGCAGTTCTTC.

This chain uses TRBV2 with TRBJ1-1, with D unclear. Germline CDR1 is SNHLY and CDR2 is FYNNEI. There are 11 residues in the CDR3. V dropped 6 bases and J dropped 0 bases, with 2 bases sitting between them. The CDR3 sequence: CASSMNTEAFF. CDR3 coding DNA: TGTGCCAGCAGCATGAACACTGAAGCTTTCTTT.

This sequence joins TRBV30 and TRBJ1-6; no firm D call. This CDR3 region has 16 residues. Germline V gene sequence: CDR1 GTSNPN, CDR2 SVGIG (reference sequence). V was trimmed by 0 bases and J by 8 bases, leaving 17 bases between them. The CDR3 bases are TGTGCCTGGAGTGTTCCTCCGACTTCCCCGGATTCACCCCTCCACTTT. It yields the protein CAWSVPPTSPDSPLHF.

This chain joins TRBV29-1 and TRBJ1-3, with 7 positions matching TRBD1. CDR3 length: 16 amino acids. V lost 7 bases to trimming and J lost 4 bases; unmatched junction nucleotides: 16. The V gene's germline CDR1 is SQVTM and CDR2 ANQGSEA. The CDR3 sequence: CSAGGPWDSRGNTIYF. The CDR3 bases are TGCAGCGCCGGGGGTCCCTGGGACAGCCGAGGAAACACCATATATTTT.

The V gene is TRBV18, the J gene TRBJ1-4; TRBD1 might be the D (5 bases). CDR1 and CDR2 from the germline V gene are KGHSH and LQKENI. The CDR3 is 16 residues long. The germline V and J ends were trimmed by 3 bases and 2 bases, with 13 bases remaining between them. This chain's CDR3 is CASSPAGPGTNEKLFF. The CDR3 DNA reads as TGTGCCAGCTCACCCGCAGGACCAGGGACTAATGAAAAACTGTTTTTT. Looking up the rest from reference TRBV18 and TRBJ1-4 gives the full variable domain: NAGVMQNPRHLVRRRGQEARLRCSPMKGHSHVYWYRQLPEEGLKFMVYLQKENIIDESGMPKERFSAEFPKEGPSILRIQQVVRGDSAAYFCASSPAGPGTNEKLFFGSGTQLSVL.

This clone came up a few times. V is TRBV30 and J is TRBJ2-3; TRBD1 is a possible D gene (6 bases). The germline V gene has CDR1 GTSNPN and CDR2 SVGIG (reference sequence). With 4 bases removed from V and 0 bases from J, the gap between germline ends came to 14 bases. The CDR3 spans 15 residues. This chain's CDR3 is CAWTGMGHSTDTQYF. The CDR3 DNA reads as TGTGCCTGGACCGGGATGGGACATAGCACAGATACGCAGTATTTT.

The gene calls are TRBV13 and TRBJ2-7; TRBD1 might be the D (6 bases). Trimming shortened V by 0 bases and J by 2 bases, and 17 bases separated the two germline ends. Per the germline V gene, CDR1 is PRHDT and CDR2 is FYEKMQ (reference sequence). CDR3 length: 17 amino acids. CDR3 coding DNA: TGTGCCAGCAGCTTAGGGGCAGGGGTTTTGTCTACCTACGAGCAGTACTTC. Translated, it gives CASSLGAGVLSTYEQYF.

V is TRBV4-3 and J is TRBJ2-2; 10 bases fit TRBD1. The CDR3 is 15 residues long. From germline, CDR1 is LGHNA and CDR2 YSLEER. Trimming removed 5 bases from V and 7 bases from J; junction bases left unmatched: 7. The CDR3 loop is CASSTDRGRGGELFF. Written as DNA, the CDR3 is TGCGCCAGCAGCACAGACAGGGGGCGCGGCGGGGAGCTGTTTTTT.

In its sample, this clone was seen once. This chain links TRBV9 with TRBJ2-7; TRBD1 matches 8 bases. The trim removed 4 bases at V and 3 bases at J, leaving 9 bases unmatched. This CDR3 region has 15 residues. The V gene's germline CDR1 is SGDLS and CDR2 YYNGEE. The CDR3 DNA is TGTGCCAGCAGCCCTGGGACAGGAACCTACTACGAGCAGTACTTC. This encodes CASSPGTGTYYEQYF.

The chain employs TRBV10-3 and TRBJ2-7, with 8 nucleotides matching TRBD1. V was pared by 3 bases and J by 2 bases, with 3 bases of the junction left unmatched. CDR3 length: 14 amino acids. CDR1 and CDR2 (germline): ENHRY, SYGVKD. CDR3: CAISDSTGAYEQYF. In nucleotides, the CDR3 is TGTGCCATCAGTGATTCGACAGGGGCCTACGAGCAGTACTTC.

The chain couples TRBV7-2 to TRBJ2-2; D is unclear. From germline, CDR1 is SGHTA and CDR2 FQGNSA. The CDR3 totals 13 residues. Trimming removed 6 bases at V and 0 bases at J, with 5 bases between. The CDR3 DNA follows: TGTGCCAGCAGGCGGCCGAACACCGGGGAGCTGTTTTTT. Translated, it gives CASRRPNTGELFF.

The rearrangement links TRBV6-1 to TRBJ2-7; 7 bases agree with TRBD1. The length of the CDR3 is 16 residues. With V trimmed by 2 bases and J by 0 bases, 7 bases remained unmatched. The germline gives CDR1 MNHNS, CDR2 SASEGT. The CDR3 sequence is CASSETGVGSSYEQYF. The CDR3 nucleotides are TGTGCCAGCAGTGAAACAGGGGTTGGCAGCTCCTACGAGCAGTACTTC.

This clone was picked up a small number of times. J is TRBJ2-5 and V is TRBV30, with TRBD1 matching 12 bases. Trimming took 5 bases from V and 4 from J; bases not matched to a gene: 5. The CDR3 runs 14 residues. The V gene's germline CDR1 is GTSNPN and CDR2 SVGIG (reference sequence). CDR3 in amino acids: CAWGTGGYSETQYF. DNA of the CDR3: TGTGCCTGGGGGACAGGGGGCTATTCAGAGACCCAGTACTTC.

The chain links TRBV11-3 to TRBJ2-5; TRBD1 aligns across 8 bases. This CDR3 spans 13 amino acids. J was trimmed by 5 bases and V by 5 bases; bases with no gene match: 4. Germline CDR1 SGHNT, CDR2 YENEEA. The DNA of the CDR3 is TGTGCCAGCAGCATCAGGGGGCGCGAGACCCAGTACTTC. Encoded protein: CASSIRGRETQYF.

The chain links TRBV6-4 to TRBJ1-5, with D hard to call. This CDR3 spans 14 amino acids. Trimming shortened V by 9 bases and J by 3 bases, and 15 bases separated the two germline ends. The germline V gene has CDR1 MRHNA and CDR2 SNTAGT. The CDR3 bases are TGTGCCAGATCCCTAGGAGGCTACAATCAGCCCCAGCATTTT. It is translated as CARSLGGYNQPQHF.

The chain has TRBV6-5 and TRBJ1-5; D is ambiguous. V lost 2 bases, J lost 4 bases, and 9 bases lay in between. This CDR3 comprises 14 residues. Germline-derived CDR1 and CDR2 are MNHEY and SVGAGI. Here the CDR3 reads CASSYAGSNQPQHF. The CDR3, as DNA: TGTGCCAGCAGTTACGCCGGTTCGAATCAGCCCCAGCATTTT.